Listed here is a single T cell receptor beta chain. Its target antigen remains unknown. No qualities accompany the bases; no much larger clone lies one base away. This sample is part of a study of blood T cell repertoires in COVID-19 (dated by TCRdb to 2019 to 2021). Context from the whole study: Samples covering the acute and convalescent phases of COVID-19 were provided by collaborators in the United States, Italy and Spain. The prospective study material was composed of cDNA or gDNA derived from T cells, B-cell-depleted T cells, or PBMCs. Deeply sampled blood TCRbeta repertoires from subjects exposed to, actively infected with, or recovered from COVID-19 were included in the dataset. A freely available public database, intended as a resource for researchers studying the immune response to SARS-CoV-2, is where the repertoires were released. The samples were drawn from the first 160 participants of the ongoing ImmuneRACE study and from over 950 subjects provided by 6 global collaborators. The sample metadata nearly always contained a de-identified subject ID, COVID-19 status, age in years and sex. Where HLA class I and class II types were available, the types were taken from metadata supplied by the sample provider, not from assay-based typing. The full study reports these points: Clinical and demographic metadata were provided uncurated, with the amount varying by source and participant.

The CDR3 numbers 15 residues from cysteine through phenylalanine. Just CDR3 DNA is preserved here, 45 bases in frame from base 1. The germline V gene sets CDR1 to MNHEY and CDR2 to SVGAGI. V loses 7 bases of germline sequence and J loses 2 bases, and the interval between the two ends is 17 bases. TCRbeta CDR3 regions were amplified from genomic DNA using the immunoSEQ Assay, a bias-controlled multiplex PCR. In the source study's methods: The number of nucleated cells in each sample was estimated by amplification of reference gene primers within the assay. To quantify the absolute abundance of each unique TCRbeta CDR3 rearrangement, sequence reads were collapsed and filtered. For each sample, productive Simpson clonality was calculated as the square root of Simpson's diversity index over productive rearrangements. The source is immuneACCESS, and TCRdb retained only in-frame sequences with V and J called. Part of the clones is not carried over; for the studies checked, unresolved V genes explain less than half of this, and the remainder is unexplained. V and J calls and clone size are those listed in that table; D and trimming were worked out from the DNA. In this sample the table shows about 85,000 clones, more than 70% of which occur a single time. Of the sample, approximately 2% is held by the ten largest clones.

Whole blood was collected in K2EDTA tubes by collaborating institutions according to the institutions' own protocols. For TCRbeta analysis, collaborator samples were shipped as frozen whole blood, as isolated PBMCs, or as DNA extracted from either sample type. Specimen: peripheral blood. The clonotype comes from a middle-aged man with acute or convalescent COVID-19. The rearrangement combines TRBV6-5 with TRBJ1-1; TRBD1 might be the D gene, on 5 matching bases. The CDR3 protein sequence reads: CASKWGGSFNTEAFF. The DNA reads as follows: TGTGCCAGCAAATGGGGGGGATCTTTTAACACTGAAGCTTTCTTT.